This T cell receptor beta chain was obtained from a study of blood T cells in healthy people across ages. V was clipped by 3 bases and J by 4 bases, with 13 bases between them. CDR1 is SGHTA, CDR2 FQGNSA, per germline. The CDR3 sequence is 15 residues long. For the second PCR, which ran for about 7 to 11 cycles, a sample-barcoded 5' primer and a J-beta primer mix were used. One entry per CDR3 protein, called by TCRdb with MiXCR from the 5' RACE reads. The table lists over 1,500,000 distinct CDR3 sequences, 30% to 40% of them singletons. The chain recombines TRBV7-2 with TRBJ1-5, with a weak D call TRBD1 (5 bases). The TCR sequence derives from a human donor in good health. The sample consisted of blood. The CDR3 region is CASSLPGKENQPQHF. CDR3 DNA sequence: TGTGCCAGCAGCTTGCCAGGGAAGGAGAATCAGCCCCAGCATTTT. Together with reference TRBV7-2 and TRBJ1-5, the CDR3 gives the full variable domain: GAGVSQSPSNKVTEKGKDVELRCDPISGHTALYWYRQSLGQGLEFLIYFQGNSAPDKSGLPSDRFSAERTGGSVSTLTIQRTQQEDSAVYLCASSLPGKENQPQHFGDGTRLSIL.